This T cell receptor (beta chain) comes out of a study of identical twins. Looked up from germline, CDR1 is SGHDT and CDR2 is YYEEEE. The CDR3 consists of 15 residues. The trim removed 4 bases at V and 7 bases at J, leaving 8 bases unmatched. This clonotype was seen ten or more times. A universal primer site was incorporated via template switching, and the cDNA contained unique molecular identifiers. TCRdb re-analysed the 5' RACE reads in MiXCR, keeping a single row per CDR3 protein. The sample has fewer than 900,000 distinct CDR3 sequences; over 20% are singletons. The same data also went into a second study, on T cells expressing NK-cell markers. From that report: Sorting of alpha-beta TCR T cells alone was achieved in several experiments with an anti-gamma-delta TCR antibody. The leading position in the CD3+CD56-NKG2C+ fraction of several donors also went to these clonotypes.

This receptor was obtained from a woman aged 18-30 years in good health. The chain combines TRBV5-6 with TRBJ2-1; 10 bases are shared with TRBD2. The specimen was PBMCs. The CDR3 spells CASSQAGGPRNEQFF. DNA for the CDR3: TGTGCCAGCAGCCAAGCGGGGGGGCCGAGGAATGAGCAGTTCTTC.